This TCR beta chain originates from a study of T-cell memory formation after mild COVID-19. TCRdb reprocessed the 5' RACE reads with MiXCR, giving one entry per CDR3 protein. The sample lists about 560,000 distinct CDR3 sequences; approximately 15% were seen once. The sample comprised PBMCs or a T cell subset sorted from them (not recorded which). This sequence originates from an adult woman who had mild COVID-19 (a few samples of this study predate the infection). Cell type and time point are not known.

The chain's CDR3 is CASSLQGDVTYEQYF. CDR3 in DNA: TGTGCCAGCAGTTTACAGGGGGATGTAACCTACGAGCAGTACTTC. The J gene is TRBJ2-7, the V gene TRBV12-3 or TRBV12-4; 7 nucleotides align to TRBD1. Unmatched junction bases numbered 6, after V lost 2 bases and J lost 2 bases. CDR3 length equals 15 residues.